This TCR beta chain was sequenced during a study of blood T cell dynamics during melanoma immunotherapy. The V gene's germline CDR1 is SGHAT and CDR2 FQNNGV. The CDR3 has 16 amino acids. Each sorted CD8+ T cell subset had its entire DNA loaded. The table came from immunoSEQ multiplex PCR; TCRdb's copy has only in-frame clones and leaves some out. The table records approximately 3,300 clones, about 90% of them present only once. Whole-study results and caveats: The study could not tell melanoma-specific clones from general immune activation.

Time point in this sample: pre-treatment baseline. Patients with prior systemic cancer treatment, concomitant immunosuppressants, or other active malignancies were excluded. In the case of this clone: What it binds is not known.

This chain joins TRBV11-2 and TRBJ2-5; 10 nucleotides match TRBD2. The closer fit of TRBJ2-7 to the DNA end suggests the J call may be wrong. The sequencing used effector memory CD8+ T cells from blood, collected from a patient treated with checkpoint blockade. This TCR came from a human donor with melanoma. CDR3 amino acids: CASSHLIAGGGYEQYF. CDR3 nucleotide sequence: TGTGCCAGCAGCCACCTAATAGCGGGAGGCGGATACGAGCAGTACTTC.